This TCR beta chain was found in a study of blood T cell repertoires in COVID-19. About the study: The origin of the acute and convalescent COVID-19 samples was the United States, Italy and Spain. From T cells, B-cell-depleted T cells, or PBMCs came the material, which was cDNA or gDNA.

Authors' processing steps: Counts of nucleated cells, estimated from reference gene primer amplification, were obtained. Generated by immunoSEQ multiplex PCR, the TCRdb table keeps only in-frame clones and is missing some. D and trimming were read from the DNA, whereas the V and J calls and clone size are those reported in that table. The sample carries some 150,000 clones, approximately 84% recorded once. Per germline, CDR1 KGHSH and CDR2 LQKENI. The CDR3 totals 14 residues. V lost 5 bases and J lost 3; bases outside the gene matches: 6. This TCR was recovered from a human donor with acute or convalescent COVID-19. The donor label of this sample is uncertain. The sequenced sample was peripheral blood. V and J are TRBV18 and TRBJ2-5; TRBD2 agrees at 7 bases. CDR3 residues: CASSIGGGKETQYF. CDR3 nucleotide sequence: TGTGCCAGCTCAATAGGCGGGGGTAAAGAGACCCAGTACTTC. The full variable domain, completed using reference TRBV18 and TRBJ2-5, is NAGVMQNPRHLVRRRGQEARLRCSPMKGHSHVYWYRQLPEEGLKFMVYLQKENIIDESGMPKERFSAEFPKEGPSILRIQQVVRGDSAAYFCASSIGGGKETQYFGPGTRLLVL.